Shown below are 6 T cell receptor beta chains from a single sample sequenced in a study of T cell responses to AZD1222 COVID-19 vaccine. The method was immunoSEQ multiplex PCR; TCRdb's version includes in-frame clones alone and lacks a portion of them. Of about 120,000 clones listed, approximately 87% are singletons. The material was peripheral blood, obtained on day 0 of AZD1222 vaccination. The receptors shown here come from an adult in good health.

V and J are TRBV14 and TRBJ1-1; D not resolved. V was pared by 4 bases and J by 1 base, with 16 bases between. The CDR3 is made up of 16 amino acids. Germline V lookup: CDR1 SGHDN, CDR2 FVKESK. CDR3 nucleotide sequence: TGTGCCAGCAGCCTAACAACATGGAAGGGGAACACTGAAGCTTTCTTT. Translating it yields CASSLTTWKGNTEAFF.

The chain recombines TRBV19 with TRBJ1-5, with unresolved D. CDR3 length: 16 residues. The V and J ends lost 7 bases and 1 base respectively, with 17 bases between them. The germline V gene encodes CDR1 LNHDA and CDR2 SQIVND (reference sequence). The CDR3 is CASTPAKGVSNQPQHF. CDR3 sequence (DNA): TGTGCCAGTACCCCAGCAAAGGGTGTCAGCAATCAGCCCCAGCATTTT.

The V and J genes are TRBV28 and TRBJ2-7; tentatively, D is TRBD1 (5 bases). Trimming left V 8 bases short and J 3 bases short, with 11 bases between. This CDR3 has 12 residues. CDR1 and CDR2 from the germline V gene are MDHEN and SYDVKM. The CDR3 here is CASQPTGYEQYF. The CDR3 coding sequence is TGTGCCAGCCAGCCAACAGGCTACGAGCAGTACTTC.

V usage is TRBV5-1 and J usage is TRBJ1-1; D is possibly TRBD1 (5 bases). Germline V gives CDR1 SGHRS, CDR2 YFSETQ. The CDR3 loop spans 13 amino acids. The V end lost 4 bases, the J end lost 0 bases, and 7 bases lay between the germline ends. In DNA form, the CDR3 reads TGCGCCAGCAGCCTGACAGTGAACACTGAAGCTTTCTTT. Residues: CASSLTVNTEAFF. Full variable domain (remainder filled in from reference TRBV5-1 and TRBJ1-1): KAGVTQTPRYLIKTRGQQVTLSCSPISGHRSVSWYQQTPGQGLQFLFEYFSETQRNKGNFPGRFSGRQFSNSRSEMNVSTLELGDSALYLCASSLTVNTEAFFGQGTRLTVV.

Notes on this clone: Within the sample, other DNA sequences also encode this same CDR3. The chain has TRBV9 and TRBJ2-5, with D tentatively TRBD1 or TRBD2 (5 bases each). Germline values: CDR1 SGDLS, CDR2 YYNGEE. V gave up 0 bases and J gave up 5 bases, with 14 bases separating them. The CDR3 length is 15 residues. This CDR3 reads CASSVAAGRGETQYF. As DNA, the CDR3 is TGTGCCAGCAGCGTAGCTGCAGGGAGAGGGGAGACCCAGTACTTC.

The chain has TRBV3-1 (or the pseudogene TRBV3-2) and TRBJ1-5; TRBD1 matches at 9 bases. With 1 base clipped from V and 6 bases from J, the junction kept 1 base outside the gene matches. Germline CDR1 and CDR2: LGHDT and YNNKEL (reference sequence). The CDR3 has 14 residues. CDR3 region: CASSQGQGVQPQHF. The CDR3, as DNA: TGTGCCAGCAGCCAAGGACAGGGGGTTCAGCCCCAGCATTTT.